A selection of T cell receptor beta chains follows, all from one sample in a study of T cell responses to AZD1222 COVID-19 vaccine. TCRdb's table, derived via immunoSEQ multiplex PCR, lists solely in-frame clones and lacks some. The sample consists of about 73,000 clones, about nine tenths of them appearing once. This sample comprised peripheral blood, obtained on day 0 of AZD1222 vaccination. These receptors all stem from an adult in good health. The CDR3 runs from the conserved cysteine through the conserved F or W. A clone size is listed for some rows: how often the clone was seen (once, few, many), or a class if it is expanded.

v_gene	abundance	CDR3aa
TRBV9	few	CASSPRTGGLTDTQYF
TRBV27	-	CASSQGLAGDRRNEQYF
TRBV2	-	CASLGTDTGELFF
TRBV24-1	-	CATSDFRGTANTGELFF
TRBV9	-	CASSLGQGASATF
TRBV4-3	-	CASSQDLGRYEQFF
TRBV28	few	CASSPRQADYEQYF
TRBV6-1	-	CASSEVVSPSEQYF
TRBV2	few	CASTPRGTANTGELFF
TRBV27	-	CASSTTSGVETQYF
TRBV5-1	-	CASSLARGRWTEAFF
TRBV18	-	CASSPLPGQGASGNTIYF
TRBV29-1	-	CSVAVTGPTSGEQYF
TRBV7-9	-	CASSLEAGADTQYF
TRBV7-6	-	CASSLVEDSGNTIYF
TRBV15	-	CARRRNGHSNTGELFF
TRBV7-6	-	CASSLAGASTDTQYF
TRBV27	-	CASSQYKGNTIYF
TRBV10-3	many	CAIRDYRGTYNEQFF
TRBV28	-	CASDDISTGDYGYTF
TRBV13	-	CASSPTQGNEQYF
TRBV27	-	CASSSTTYEQYF
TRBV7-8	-	CASRNRENTDTQYF
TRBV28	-	CASSSTDYQPQHF